This T cell receptor (beta chain) was found in a study of beta chain features in type 1 diabetes. Broader study findings: Type 1 diabetes patients showed a moderate but significant shortening of TCRB CDR3s in all four CD4+ subsets. No resolution was reached here on whether HLA type influences TCRB rearrangement.

This clone was counted ten times or more. Its antigen is currently unknown. Expressed TCRB transcripts were sequenced because the isolated RNA had all been reverse transcribed beforehand. Clones were sequenced by immunoSEQ multiplex PCR, and TCRdb holds only the in-frame ones, with some missing. The data hold about 390,000 clones, with 9.6% observed a single time. The germline gives CDR1 LNHDA, CDR2 SQIVND (reference sequence). V was trimmed by 5 bases and J by 2 bases, leaving 10 bases between them. The CDR3 contains 14 residues. Sequenced: central memory CD4+ T cells from blood. The chain recombines TRBV19 with TRBJ1-5; possible D gene TRBD1, 6 bases. This receptor was identified in a man aged 30-40 years with type 1 diabetes. CDR3 protein: CASSWDTRNQPQHF. CDR3 nucleotides: TGTGCCAGTAGTTGGGACACCCGCAATCAGCCCCAGCATTTT.